This T cell receptor beta chain was found in a study of PD-1 blockade in classical Hodgkin lymphoma. V lost 4 bases, J lost 4 bases, and 9 bases lay in between. The CDR3 sequence is 14 residues long. Germline V gives CDR1 SGHNT, CDR2 YYREEE (reference sequence). The protocol was immunoSEQ multiplex PCR, while the TCRdb copy is restricted to in-frame clones and leaves out a portion. The data show 30,000 or so clones, with 80% to 90% seen just once and approximately 0.62% held by the top ten. Time point of the sample: cycle 4 day 1 (C4D1), after 6 weeks of nivolumab. Every patient was affected by relapse after autologous stem cell transplantation, while exposure to brentuximab vedotin was not uniform. Investigators isolated CD4+ T cells from thawed PBMCs through magnetic negative selection. This clone was recorded a few times.

Here the sequenced sample was CD4+ T cells from blood, taken before the fourth cycle of nivolumab. The sequence was collected from a human donor with classical Hodgkin lymphoma. V gene TRBV5-4 combines with J gene TRBJ1-6, with a tentative D call TRBD1 (5 bases). DNA of the CDR3: TGTGCCAGCAGCCCGACAGATTATAATTCACCCCTCCACTTT. Its protein product is CASSPTDYNSPLHF.